This T cell receptor beta chain was captured in a study of T-cell memory formation after mild COVID-19. For the study at large: For the most part, TCR clusters were specific to one donor.

This clonotype has just a few counts. What it binds is unknown. General observations from the study: Mainly CM and EM harbored the contracting CD4+ clones; mainly EMRA harbored the CD8+ ones. Contracting clones, day 15 to 85, had balanced CD4/CD8, and later expanders favored CD4+.

V was pared by 0 bases and J by 5 bases, with 11 bases between. The CDR3 sequence is 15 residues long. Germline CDR1 and CDR2: LGHNA and YNFKEQ. TCR alpha and TCR beta cDNA libraries with sample barcodes and UMIs came from 5'RACE using constant-segment primers. TCRdb independently ran MiXCR on the 5' RACE reads; one entry per CDR3 protein. The sample includes approximately 480,000 distinct CDR3 sequences, about 20% of them seen just once. The sequence derives from an adult woman who had mild COVID-19 (a few samples of this study predate the infection). Cell type and time point are not known. The gene calls are TRBV4-2 and TRBJ1-5, with D unclear. What was sequenced was PBMCs or a T cell subset sorted from them (not recorded which). CDR3 sequence (DNA): TGTGCCAGCAGCCAAGATACTCGACAAGATCAGCCCCAGCATTTT. This encodes CASSQDTRQDQPQHF.